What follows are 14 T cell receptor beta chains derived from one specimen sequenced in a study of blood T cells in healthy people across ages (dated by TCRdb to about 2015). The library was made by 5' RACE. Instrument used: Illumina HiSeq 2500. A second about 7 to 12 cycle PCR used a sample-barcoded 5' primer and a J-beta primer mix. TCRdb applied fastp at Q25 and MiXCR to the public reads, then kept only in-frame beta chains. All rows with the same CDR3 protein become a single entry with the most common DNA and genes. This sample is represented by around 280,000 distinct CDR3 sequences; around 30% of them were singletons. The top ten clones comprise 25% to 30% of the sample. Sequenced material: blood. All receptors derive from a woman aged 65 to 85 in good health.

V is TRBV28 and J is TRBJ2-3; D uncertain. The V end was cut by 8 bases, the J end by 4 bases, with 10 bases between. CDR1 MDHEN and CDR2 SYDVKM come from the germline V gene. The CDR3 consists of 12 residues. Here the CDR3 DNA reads TGTGCCAGCGGCGAACGGGCAGATACGCAGTATTTT. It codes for CASGERADTQYF.

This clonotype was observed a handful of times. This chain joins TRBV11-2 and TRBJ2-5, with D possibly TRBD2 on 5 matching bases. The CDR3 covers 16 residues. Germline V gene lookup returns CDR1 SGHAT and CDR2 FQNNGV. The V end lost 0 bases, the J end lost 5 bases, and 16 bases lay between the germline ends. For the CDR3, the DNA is TGTGCCAGCAGCTTAGATCTCCAGGATCGGAGGGAGACCCAGTACTTC. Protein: CASSLDLQDRRETQYF. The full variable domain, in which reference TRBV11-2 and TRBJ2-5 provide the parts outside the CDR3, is EAGVAQSPRYKIIEKRQSVAFWCNPISGHATLYWYQQILGQGPKLLIQFQNNGVVDDSQLPKDRFSAERLKGVDSTLKIQPAKLEDSAVYLCASSLDLQDRRETQYFGPGTRLLVL.

The CDR3 bases are TGTGCCAGCAGTATGGACAGTACTTATGAAAAACTGTTTTTT. Translating gives CASSMDSTYEKLFF. V and J are TRBV12-3 or TRBV12-4 and TRBJ1-4; possibly TRBD1 for D (6 bases). V lost 5 bases and J 6 bases, leaving 13 bases between the germline ends. The CDR3 runs 14 residues.

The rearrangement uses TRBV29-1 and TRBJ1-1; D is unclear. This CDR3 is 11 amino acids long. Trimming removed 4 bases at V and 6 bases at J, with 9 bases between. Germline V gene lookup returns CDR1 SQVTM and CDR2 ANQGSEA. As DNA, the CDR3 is TGCAGCGTTGGTGGCGACTCTGAAGCTTTCTTT. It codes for CSVGGDSEAFF. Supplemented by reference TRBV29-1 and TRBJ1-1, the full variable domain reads SAVISQKPSRDICQRGTSLTIQCQVDSQVTMMFWYRQQPGQSLTLIATANQGSEATYESGFVIDKFPISRPNLTFSTLTVSNMSPEDSSIYLCSVGGDSEAFFGQGTRLTVV.

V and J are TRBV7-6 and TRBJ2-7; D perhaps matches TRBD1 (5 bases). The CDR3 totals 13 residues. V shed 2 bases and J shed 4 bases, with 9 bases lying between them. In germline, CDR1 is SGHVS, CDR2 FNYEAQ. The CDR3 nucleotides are TGTGCCAGCAGCTTAACAGGCGAGTACGAGCAGTACTTC. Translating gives CASSLTGEYEQYF.

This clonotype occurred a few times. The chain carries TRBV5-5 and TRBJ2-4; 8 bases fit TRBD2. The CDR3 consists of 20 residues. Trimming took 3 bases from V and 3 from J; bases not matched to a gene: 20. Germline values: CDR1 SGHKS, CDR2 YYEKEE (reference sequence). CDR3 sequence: CASSSVLSGSSEISKNIQYF. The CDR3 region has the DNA TGTGCCAGCAGCTCAGTGTTAAGCGGGAGCTCTGAGATAAGCAAAAACATTCAGTACTTC.

The CDR3 region is CASSRRLVAARSSYEQYF. CDR3 in DNA: TGTGCCAGCAGCCGCCGGTTAGTTGCGGCGAGGAGCTCCTACGAGCAGTACTTC. The rearrangement uses TRBV7-2 and TRBJ2-7; D remains unclear. Germline CDR1 and CDR2: SGHTA and FQGNSA. The CDR3 has 18 amino acids. With 5 bases removed from V and 0 bases from J, the gap between germline ends came to 23 bases. Full variable domain (remainder filled in from reference TRBV7-2 and TRBJ2-7): GAGVSQSPSNKVTEKGKDVELRCDPISGHTALYWYRQSLGQGLEFLIYFQGNSAPDKSGLPSDRFSAERTGGSVSTLTIQRTQQEDSAVYLCASSRRLVAARSSYEQYFGPGTRLTVT.

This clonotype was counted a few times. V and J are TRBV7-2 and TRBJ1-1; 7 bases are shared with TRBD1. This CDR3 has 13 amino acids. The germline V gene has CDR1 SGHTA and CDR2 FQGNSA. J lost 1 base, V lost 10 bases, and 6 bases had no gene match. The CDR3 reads CAIGGQPNTEAFF. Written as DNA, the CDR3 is TGTGCCATCGGGGGACAGCCGAACACTGAAGCTTTCTTT.

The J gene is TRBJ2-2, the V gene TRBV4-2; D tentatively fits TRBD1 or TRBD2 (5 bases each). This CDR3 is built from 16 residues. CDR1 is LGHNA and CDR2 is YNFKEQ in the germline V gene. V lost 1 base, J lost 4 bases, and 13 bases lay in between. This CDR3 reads CASSQVTDGGTGELFF. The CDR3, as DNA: TGTGCCAGCAGCCAAGTAACAGATGGGGGCACCGGGGAGCTGTTTTTT.

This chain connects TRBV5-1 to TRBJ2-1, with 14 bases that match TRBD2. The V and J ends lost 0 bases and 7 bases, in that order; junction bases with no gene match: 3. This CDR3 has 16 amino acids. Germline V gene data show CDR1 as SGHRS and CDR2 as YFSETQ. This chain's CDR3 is CASSLAGTSGSNEQFF. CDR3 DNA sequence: TGCGCCAGCAGCTTGGCCGGGACTAGCGGGAGTAATGAGCAGTTCTTC.

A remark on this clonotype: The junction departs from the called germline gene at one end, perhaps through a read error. Here the CDR3 reads CASSIASERGETQYF. The CDR3 coding sequence is TGTGCCAGCAGCATAGCGTCCGAAAGGGGAGAGACCCAGTACTTC. V and J are TRBV7-9 and TRBJ2-5; either TRBD1 or TRBD2 may fit D (5 bases each). Germline V gene lookup returns CDR1 SEHNR and CDR2 FQNEAQ (reference sequence). The CDR3 loop spans 15 amino acids.

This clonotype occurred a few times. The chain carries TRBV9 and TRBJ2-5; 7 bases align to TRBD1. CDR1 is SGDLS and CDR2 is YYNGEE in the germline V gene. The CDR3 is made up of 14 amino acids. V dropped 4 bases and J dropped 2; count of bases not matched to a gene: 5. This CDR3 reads CASSSGQFQETQYF. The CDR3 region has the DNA TGTGCCAGCAGCTCGGGACAGTTTCAAGAGACCCAGTACTTC.

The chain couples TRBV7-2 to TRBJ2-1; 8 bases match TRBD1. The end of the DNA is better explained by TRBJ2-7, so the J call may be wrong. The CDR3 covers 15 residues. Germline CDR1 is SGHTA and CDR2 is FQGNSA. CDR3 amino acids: CASSARSGTGEEQYF. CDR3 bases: TGTGCCAGCAGCGCAAGATCCGGGACAGGAGAGGAGCAGTACTTC.

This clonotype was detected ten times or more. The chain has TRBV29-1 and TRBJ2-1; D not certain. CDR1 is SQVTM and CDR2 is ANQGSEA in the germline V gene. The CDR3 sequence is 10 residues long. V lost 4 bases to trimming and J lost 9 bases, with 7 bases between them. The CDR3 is CSVGYIEQFF. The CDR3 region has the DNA TGCAGCGTTGGGTATATTGAGCAGTTCTTC.